This is a list of T cell receptor beta chains from one sample in a study of blood T cell repertoires in COVID-19. Assay: immunoSEQ multiplex PCR; the TCRdb copy retains only in-frame clones and omits some. This sample has hundreds of thousands of clones, with 85% to 90% found just once. The source material was peripheral blood. The receptors derive from a woman younger than 45 with COVID-19, enrolled during active disease. The CDR3 runs from the conserved cysteine through the conserved F or W. A D gene is named only where the DNA matches it firmly.

d_call v_call cdr3_aa
- TRBV10-2 CASRATRSSDTDTQYF
- TRBV7-2 CASSLARAREGGYTF
- TRBV27 CASSRRTASSSYNEQFF
- TRBV7-2 CASNWGVRGELFF
TRBD1 TRBV2 CASTRDSNYEQYF
- TRBV20-1 CSAKLIETQYF
TRBD2 TRBV4-1 CASSQETRAGGDTGELFF
- TRBV10-2 CASRRFPGQADTEAFF
TRBD1 TRBV19 CASSMEGQGASEKLFF
- TRBV6-1 CASSEVGGRSDTQYF
- TRBV7-3 CASSSLTSLSYNEQFF
TRBD1 TRBV5-1 CASSIQSTGFLNYGYTF
- TRBV15 CATSRDTGFGPQHF
- TRBV5-4 CASSLQEDPTDTQYF
TRBD1 TRBV7-3 CASSPWDRGFTEAFF
- TRBV7-2 CASSSKVGGDWRNTEAFF
TRBD2 TRBV5-4 CASSNPTSGRGDTQYF
- TRBV9 CASSETGRTGELFF
- TRBV6-2/TRBV6-3 CASSAAQGTGTGELFF
- TRBV19 CASSTKGVNTEAFF